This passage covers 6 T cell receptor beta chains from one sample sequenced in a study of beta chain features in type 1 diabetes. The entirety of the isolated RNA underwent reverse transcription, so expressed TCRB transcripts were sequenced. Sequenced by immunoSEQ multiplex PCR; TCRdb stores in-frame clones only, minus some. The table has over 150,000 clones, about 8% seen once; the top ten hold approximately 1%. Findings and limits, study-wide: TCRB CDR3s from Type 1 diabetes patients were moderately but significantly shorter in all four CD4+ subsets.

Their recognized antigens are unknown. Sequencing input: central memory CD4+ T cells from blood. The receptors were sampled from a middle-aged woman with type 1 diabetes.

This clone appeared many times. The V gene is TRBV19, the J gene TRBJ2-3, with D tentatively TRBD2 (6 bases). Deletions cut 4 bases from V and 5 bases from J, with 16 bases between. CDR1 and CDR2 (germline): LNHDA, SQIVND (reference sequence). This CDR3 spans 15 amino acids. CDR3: CASSSALRREDTQYF. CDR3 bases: TGTGCCAGTAGTAGTGCCCTCCGGAGGGAAGATACGCAGTATTTT. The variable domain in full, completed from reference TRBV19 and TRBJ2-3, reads DGGITQSPKYLFRKEGQNVTLSCEQNLNHDAMYWYRQDPGQGLRLIYYSQIVNDFQKGDIAEGYSVSREKKESFPLTVTSAQKNPTAFYLCASSSALRREDTQYFGPGTRLTVL.

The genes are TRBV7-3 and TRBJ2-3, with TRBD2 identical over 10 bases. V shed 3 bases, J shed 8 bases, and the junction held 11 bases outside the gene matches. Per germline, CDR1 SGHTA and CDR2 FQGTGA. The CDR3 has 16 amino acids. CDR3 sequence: CASSLGSGRAESTQYF. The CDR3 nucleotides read TGTGCCAGCAGCTTGGGAAGCGGGAGGGCCGAAAGTACGCAGTATTTT. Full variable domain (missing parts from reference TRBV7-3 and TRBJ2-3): GAGVSQTPSNKVTEKGKYVELRCDPISGHTALYWYRQSLGQGPEFLIYFQGTGAADDSGLPNDRFFAVRPEGSVSTLKIQRTERGDSAVYLCASSLGSGRAESTQYFGPGTRLTVL.

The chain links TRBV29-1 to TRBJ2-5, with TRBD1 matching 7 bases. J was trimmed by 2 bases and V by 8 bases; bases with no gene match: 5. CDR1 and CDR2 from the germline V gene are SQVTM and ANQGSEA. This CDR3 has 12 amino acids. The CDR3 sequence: CSYHRGQETQYF. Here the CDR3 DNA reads TGCAGCTACCACAGGGGACAAGAGACCCAGTACTTC.

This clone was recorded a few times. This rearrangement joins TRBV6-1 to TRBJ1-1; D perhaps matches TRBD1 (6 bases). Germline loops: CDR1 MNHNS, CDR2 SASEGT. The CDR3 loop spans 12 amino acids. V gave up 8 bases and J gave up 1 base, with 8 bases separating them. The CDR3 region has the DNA TGTGCCAGCCTGGGACAGAACACTGAAGCTTTCTTT. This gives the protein CASLGQNTEAFF.

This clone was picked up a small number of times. DNA of the CDR3: TGCGCCAGCAGCTTGGAGGGGGACAGCTATGGCTACACCTTC. This translates into CASSLEGDSYGYTF. The chain recombines TRBV5-1 with TRBJ1-2; 7 bases are shared with TRBD1. Germline CDR1 SGHRS, CDR2 YFSETQ. This CDR3 comprises 14 residues. J lost 4 bases, V lost 0 bases, and 3 bases had no gene match.

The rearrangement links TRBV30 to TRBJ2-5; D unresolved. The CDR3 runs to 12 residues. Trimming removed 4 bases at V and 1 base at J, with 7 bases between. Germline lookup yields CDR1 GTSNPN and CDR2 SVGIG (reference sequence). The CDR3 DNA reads TGTGCCTGGACCCCGTCCCAAGAGACCCAGTACTTC. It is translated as CAWTPSQETQYF.